Below, 28 T cell receptor beta chains from the same sample are listed, as sequenced in a study of blood T cell repertoires in COVID-19. Sequenced by immunoSEQ multiplex PCR; TCRdb stores in-frame clones only, minus some. Here the sample spans about 260,000 clones, approximately 89% being singletons. Sequencing was performed on peripheral blood. The source of these receptors is a man aged 40-50 years with active or convalescent COVID-19.

In DNA form, the CDR3 reads TGTGCCAGCATTGCGGCTAGCTCCTACGAGCAGTACTTC. It is translated as CASIAASSYEQYF. The chain couples TRBV7-9 to TRBJ2-7, with D unclear. Germline CDR1 is SEHNR and CDR2 is FQNEAQ (reference sequence). The CDR3 spans 13 residues. V lost 7 bases and J lost 0, with 10 bases in between. Together with reference TRBV7-9 and TRBJ2-7, the CDR3 gives the full variable domain: DTGVSQNPRHKITKRGQNVTFRCDPISEHNRLYWYRQTLGQGPEFLTYFQNEAQLEKSRLLSDRFSAERPKGSFSTLEIQRTEQGDSAMYLCASIAASSYEQYFGPGTRLTVT.

The gene calls are TRBV19 and TRBJ2-3; TRBD1 aligns across 8 bases. V shed 6 bases, J shed 1 base, and the junction held 0 bases outside the gene matches. The CDR3 length is 13 residues. Germline V gene lookup returns CDR1 LNHDA and CDR2 SQIVND (reference sequence). As DNA, the CDR3 is TGTGCCAGTAGGGACAGGGGCACAGATACGCAGTATTTT. Amino acid sequence: CASRDRGTDTQYF.

This clone was detected only a few times. This chain links TRBV4-2 with TRBJ2-5, with TRBD1 matching 7 bases. V was pared by 1 base and J by 3 bases, with 2 bases of the junction left unmatched. Germline loops: CDR1 LGHNA, CDR2 YNFKEQ. The CDR3 is 14 residues long. This chain's CDR3 is CASSQGQGEETQYF. DNA of the CDR3: TGTGCCAGCAGCCAAGGACAGGGCGAAGAGACCCAGTACTTC.

This chain joins TRBV19 and TRBJ2-6; D not resolved. CDR3 length: 14 amino acids. CDR1 is LNHDA and CDR2 is SQIVND in the germline V gene (reference sequence). V dropped 3 bases and J dropped 0 bases, with 3 bases sitting between them. CDR3 amino acids: CASSMASGANVLTF. For the CDR3, the DNA is TGTGCCAGTAGTATGGCCTCTGGGGCCAACGTCCTGACTTTC.

The chain recombines TRBV19 with TRBJ2-1; D gene uncertain. The CDR3 spans 13 residues. V dropped 6 bases and J dropped 2 bases, with 8 bases sitting between them. Germline V CDR1 and CDR2: LNHDA, SQIVND (reference sequence). Here the CDR3 DNA reads TGTGCCAGTAGCTCCGGAGCCTACAATGAGCAGTTCTTC. Protein sequence: CASSSGAYNEQFF.

The rearrangement joins TRBV18 to TRBJ1-6, with TRBD1 matching over 7 bases. There are 18 residues in the CDR3. Germline V CDR1 and CDR2: KGHSH, LQKENI. The trim removed 1 base at V and 0 bases at J, leaving 6 bases unmatched. The CDR3 sequence is CASSPLDRASSYNSPLHF. The DNA for the CDR3 is TGTGCCAGCTCACCACTCGACAGGGCCAGCTCCTATAATTCACCCCTCCACTTT.

The rearrangement joins TRBV2 to TRBJ2-3; 8 nucleotides line up with TRBD1. The V and J ends lost 6 bases and 2 bases, in that order; junction bases with no gene match: 4. Germline values: CDR1 SNHLY, CDR2 FYNNEI. The CDR3 contains 14 residues. This CDR3 reads CASRDRAPTDTQYF. CDR3 DNA: TGTGCCAGCAGGGACAGGGCCCCCACAGATACGCAGTATTTT. Full variable domain (remainder filled in from reference TRBV2 and TRBJ2-3): EPEVTQTPSHQVTQMGQEVILRCVPISNHLYFYWYRQILGQKVEFLVSFYNNEISEKSEIFDDQFSVERPDGSNFTLKIRSTKLEDSAMYFCASRDRAPTDTQYFGPGTRLTVL.

The V gene is TRBV7-2, the J gene TRBJ1-5; the match to TRBD1 covers 7 bases. With 5 bases clipped from V and 0 bases from J, the junction kept 4 bases outside the gene matches. The germline gives CDR1 SGHTA, CDR2 FQGNSA. This CDR3 is 15 amino acids long. CDR3: CASSTGTVSNQPQHF. The CDR3, as DNA: TGTGCCAGCAGCACCGGGACAGTTAGCAATCAGCCCCAGCATTTT.

This sequence joins TRBV11-3 and TRBJ2-1; the D is unclear. The CDR3 totals 17 residues. Germline values: CDR1 SGHNT, CDR2 YENEEA. Trimming left V 4 bases short and J 5 bases short, with 21 bases between. CDR3 sequence reads: CASSSRRPPLSDNEQFF. In nucleotides, the CDR3 is TGTGCCAGCAGCTCCCGCAGGCCCCCTCTGTCTGACAATGAGCAGTTCTTC.

Only a few counts were recorded for this clone. V and J are TRBV5-6 and TRBJ1-2; 9 nucleotides agree with TRBD1. The CDR3 runs 15 residues. Germline loops: CDR1 SGHDT, CDR2 YYEEEE. V lost 5 bases and J lost 4; bases outside the gene matches: 9. CDR3 loop: CASSPQGAVLYGYTF. The DNA for the CDR3 is TGTGCCAGCAGTCCACAGGGGGCGGTTCTCTATGGCTACACCTTC.

V gene TRBV24-1 combines with J gene TRBJ1-5; TRBD1 is a possible D gene (5 bases). The CDR3 runs 14 residues. The germline gives CDR1 KGHDR, CDR2 SFDVKD. The V and J ends lost 9 bases and 7 bases respectively, with 18 bases between them. The CDR3 protein is CATAPGGEGQPQHF. CDR3 in DNA: TGTGCCACCGCCCCGGGGGGGGAGGGGCAGCCCCAGCATTTT.

This clone was observed a single time. The chain joins TRBV6-5 to TRBJ1-5, with TRBD1 as a possible D gene (5 bases). Trimming cost V 5 bases and J 0 bases, with 11 bases left between them. The length of the CDR3 is 15 residues. Germline CDR1 MNHEY, CDR2 SVGAGI. The DNA of the CDR3 is TGTGCCAGCAGTCGGGACTCCGATAGCAATCAGCCCCAGCATTTT. Amino acid sequence: CASSRDSDSNQPQHF.

The V gene is TRBV6-4, the J gene TRBJ2-1; 7 bases map to TRBD1. CDR1 and CDR2 from the germline V gene are MRHNA and SNTAGT. This CDR3 is built from 15 residues. The trim removed 5 bases at V and 2 bases at J, leaving 6 bases unmatched. The CDR3 bases are TGTGCCAGCAGTCCAGACGGGACAGCCTACAATGAGCAGTTCTTC. Its protein product is CASSPDGTAYNEQFF.

V usage is TRBV14 and J usage is TRBJ1-5; the match to TRBD1 covers 8 bases. The CDR3 has 15 amino acids. Germline CDR1 and CDR2: SGHDN and FVKESK. J gave up 6 bases and V 2 bases, and 6 bases lay outside the gene matches. The CDR3 region is CASSQTGGERQPQHF. As DNA, the CDR3 is TGTGCCAGCAGCCAAACAGGGGGTGAACGTCAGCCCCAGCATTTT.

This chain joins TRBV25-1 and TRBJ2-1, with 9 bases lining up with TRBD2. Germline V gene data show CDR1 as MGHDK and CDR2 as SYGVNS. CDR3 size: 14 residues. The V and J ends lost 7 bases and 7 bases, in that order; junction bases with no gene match: 8. The CDR3 sequence is CASKGVAGVNEQFF. Here the CDR3 DNA reads TGTGCCAGCAAGGGAGTAGCGGGAGTAAATGAGCAGTTCTTC.

This sequence joins TRBV13 and TRBJ2-1, with 14 bases lining up with TRBD2. The CDR3 has 15 residues. Germline CDR1 PRHDT, CDR2 FYEKMQ (reference sequence). Losses at the gene ends were 5 bases for V and 9 bases for J; bases not matched to a gene: 6. CDR3 loop: CASSGGLAGVTEQFF. The CDR3 region has the DNA TGTGCCAGCAGCGGGGGACTAGCGGGAGTAACTGAGCAGTTCTTC. The full variable domain, its missing parts supplied by reference TRBV13 and TRBJ2-1, is AAGVIQSPRHLIKEKRETATLKCYPIPRHDTVYWYQQGPGQDPQFLISFYEKMQSDKGSIPDRFSAQQFSDYHSELNMSSLELGDSALYFCASSGGLAGVTEQFFGPGTRLTVL.

The V gene is TRBV14, the J gene TRBJ1-2, with TRBD1 identical over 9 bases. The V segment lost 0 bases and the J segment 3 bases; nucleotides outside the gene matches: 11. The CDR3 is made up of 18 amino acids. Germline V CDR1 and CDR2: SGHDN, FVKESK. CDR3 protein: CASSQDLTGGPSHYGYTF. CDR3 DNA sequence: TGTGCCAGCAGCCAAGATCTAACAGGGGGCCCGAGCCACTATGGCTACACCTTC.

The V and J genes are TRBV30 and TRBJ2-1; 10 bases are a match to TRBD2. In germline, CDR1 is GTSNPN, CDR2 SVGIG (reference sequence). Germline trimming cut 3 bases from V and 10 bases from J; bases unmatched to any gene: 9. The CDR3 extends over 14 amino acids. The CDR3 region has the DNA TGTGCCTGGAGCTCTAGCGGGAGTATAGGGGAGCAGTTCTTC. Translated: CAWSSSGSIGEQFF.

The V gene is TRBV3-1 (or the pseudogene TRBV3-2), the J gene TRBJ2-1; D not certain. The CDR3 sequence is 13 residues long. Germline values: CDR1 LGHDT, CDR2 YNNKEL (reference sequence). The ends were cut back, 4 bases at V and 9 bases at J, with 13 bases in the middle. The CDR3 sequence is CASSPREDGEQFF. CDR3 nucleotide sequence: TGTGCCAGCAGCCCCCGTGAGGATGGTGAGCAGTTCTTC.

The chain has TRBV14 and TRBJ1-2; 8 positions agree with TRBD1. Germline V lookup: CDR1 SGHDN, CDR2 FVKESK. The junction had 10 bases not matched to a gene; V was cut back by 1 base and J by 9 bases. The CDR3 length is 15 residues. For the CDR3, the DNA is TGTGCCAGCAGCCAAGCGGGGACAGGACCGACGAGCTACACCTTC. It translates to CASSQAGTGPTSYTF. The variable domain in full, with the rest retrieved from reference TRBV14 and TRBJ1-2, is EAGVTQFPSHSVIEKGQTVTLRCDPISGHDNLYWYRRVMGKEIKFLLHFVKESKQDESGMPNNRFLAERTGGTYSTLKVQPAELEDSGVYFCASSQAGTGPTSYTFGSGTRLTVV.

The chain links TRBV6-6 to TRBJ2-7, with 10 positions matching TRBD1. The CDR3 is 18 residues long. V dropped 5 bases and J dropped 2; count of bases not matched to a gene: 15. Germline V gives CDR1 MNHNY, CDR2 SVGAGI (reference sequence). The CDR3 is CASSPRDRGTTYTYEQYF. The CDR3 nucleotides are TGTGCCAGCAGTCCCCGGGACAGGGGAACTACTTACACCTACGAGCAGTACTTC.

The gene calls are TRBV7-3 and TRBJ1-6; 9 bases agree with TRBD1. The V and J ends lost 0 bases and 8 bases, in that order; junction bases with no gene match: 2. Germline V gene lookup returns CDR1 SGHTA and CDR2 FQGTGA. The CDR3 is made up of 15 amino acids. CDR3 nucleotides: TGTGCCAGCAGCTTAACCCGGGACAGGGATTCACCCCTCCACTTT. As protein: CASSLTRDRDSPLHF.

This clone was detected only once. V is TRBV7-8 and J is TRBJ1-5; perhaps TRBD1 as D (5 bases). Per the germline V gene, CDR1 is SGHVS and CDR2 is FQNEAQ. With 2 bases removed from V and 2 bases from J, the gap between germline ends came to 7 bases. CDR3 length: 14 residues. CDR3 coding DNA: TGTGCCAGCAGCTTACGCAGGGGCAATCAGCCCCAGCATTTT. Amino acid sequence: CASSLRRGNQPQHF. The full variable domain, rest sourced from reference TRBV7-8 and TRBJ1-5, is GAGVSQSPRYKVAKRGQDVALRCDPISGHVSLFWYQQALGQGPEFLTYFQNEAQLDKSGLPSDRFFAERPEGSVSTLKIQRTQQEDSAVYLCASSLRRGNQPQHFGDGTRLSIL.

The chain links TRBV5-6 to TRBJ1-2; a weak D match, TRBD1 (6 bases). Germline CDR1 and CDR2: SGHDT and YYEEEE. The CDR3 length is 13 residues. The germline V and J ends were trimmed by 6 bases and 6 bases, with 15 bases remaining between them. CDR3 residues: CASIPQGQNGYTF. DNA of the CDR3: TGTGCCAGCATCCCACAGGGTCAAAATGGCTACACCTTC.

The V call is TRBV7-6, the J call TRBJ2-6; 8 bases line up with TRBD1. CDR1 is SGHVS and CDR2 is FNYEAQ in the germline V gene. This CDR3 has 15 amino acids. Trimming took 6 bases from V and 2 from J; bases not matched to a gene: 3. CDR3 in amino acids: CASRQQGAGANVLTF. For the CDR3, the DNA is TGTGCCAGCAGACAACAGGGGGCTGGGGCCAACGTCCTGACTTTC.

The rearrangement links TRBV28 to TRBJ1-4, with 8 bases lining up with TRBD1. Germline CDR1 reads MDHEN; CDR2 reads SYDVKM. V gave up 4 bases and J gave up 7 bases; unmatched junction bases: 5. There are 14 residues in the CDR3. CDR3 sequence: CASSSTGGGEKLFF. The CDR3 bases are TGTGCCAGCAGTTCCACAGGGGGGGGTGAAAAACTGTTTTTT.

This clone was seen once. V and J are TRBV7-2 and TRBJ2-1; TRBD2 aligns across 9 bases. CDR3 length equals 15 residues. The germline V gene encodes CDR1 SGHTA and CDR2 FQGNSA. The junction had 13 bases not matched to a gene; V was cut back by 8 bases and J by 8 bases. The CDR3 sequence is CASVRPAGGLDEQFF. The CDR3 nucleotides are TGTGCCAGCGTCAGACCGGCGGGGGGGCTTGATGAGCAGTTCTTC.

V and J are TRBV30 and TRBJ2-3, with 10 bases identical to TRBD2. The ends lost 2 bases at V and 5 bases at J; junction bases unmatched: 7. The CDR3 spans 15 residues. CDR1 is GTSNPN, CDR2 SVGIG, per germline (reference sequence). The CDR3 region is CAWSQLAGSVDTQYF. The CDR3 DNA reads TGTGCCTGGAGTCAACTAGCGGGATCAGTAGATACGCAGTATTTT.